This section outlines one TCR beta chain sequence together with its context. The antigen is not known. These data are taken from a study of a mutant IDH1 vaccine in newly diagnosed glioma. Looking at the study overall: Radiotherapy, temozolomide, or both had been given previously, and both were given to most.

The repertoire was sequenced with immunoSEQ multiplex PCR; TCRdb's copy has only in-frame clones and lacks some. The sample includes tens of thousands of clones, approximately 90% of them seen just once. Time point described: week 5, during vaccination. With topical imiquimod, each dose of the vaccine consisted of 300 ug of mutant IDH1 20-mer peptide. The sequence came from a man aged 45-65 years with glioma. The sequencing here drew on PBMCs, taken from a glioma patient whose treatment included an IDH1 peptide vaccine.

CDR3 amino acids: CASTLGGGLSTEAFF. The CDR3 region has the DNA TGTGCCAGCACCTTGGGAGGGGGTCTCAGCACTGAAGCTTTCTTT. The J gene is TRBJ1-1, the V gene TRBV2; D is perhaps TRBD1 (6 bases). The CDR3 covers 15 residues. CDR1 and CDR2 (germline): SNHLY, FYNNEI. V lost 7 bases, J lost 4 bases, and 19 bases lay in between.